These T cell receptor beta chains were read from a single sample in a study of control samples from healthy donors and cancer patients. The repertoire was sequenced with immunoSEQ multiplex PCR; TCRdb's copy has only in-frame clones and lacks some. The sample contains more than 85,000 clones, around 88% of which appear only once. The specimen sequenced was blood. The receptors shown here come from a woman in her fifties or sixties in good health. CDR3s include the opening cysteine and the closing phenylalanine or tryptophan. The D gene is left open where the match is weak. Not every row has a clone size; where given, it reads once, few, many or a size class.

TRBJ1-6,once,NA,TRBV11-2,CASSSHREGGNSPLHF,TGTGCCAGCAGCTCGCACAGGGAAGGGGGGAATTCACCCCTCCACTTT
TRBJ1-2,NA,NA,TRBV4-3,CASSQERNYGYTF,TGCGCCAGCAGCCAAGAGCGGAACTATGGCTACACCTTC
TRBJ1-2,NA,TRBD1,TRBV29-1,CSASPGQPYGYTF,TGCAGCGCTTCCCCGGGACAGCCCTATGGCTACACCTTC
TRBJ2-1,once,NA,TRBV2,CASRPYALRREEQFF,TGTGCCAGCAGGCCATACGCGTTGCGACGGGAGGAGCAGTTCTTC
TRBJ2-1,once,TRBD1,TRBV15,CATSIQGQAPNEQFF,TGTGCCACCAGCATTCAGGGACAGGCCCCCAATGAGCAGTTCTTC
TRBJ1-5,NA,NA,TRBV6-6,CASSSPGPTTPQHF,TGTGCCAGCAGCTCCCCGGGGCCCACCACGCCCCAGCATTTT
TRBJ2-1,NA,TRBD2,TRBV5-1,CASSLAGTSRYNEQFF,TGCGCCAGCAGCTTGGCCGGGACTAGCAGGTACAATGAGCAGTTCTTC
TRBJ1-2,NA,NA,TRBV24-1,CATSDLRGNYGYTF,TGTGCCACCAGTGATTTGCGGGGGAACTATGGCTACACCTTC
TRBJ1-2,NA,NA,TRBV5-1,CASSRGPSYGYTF,TGCGCCAGCAGCAGGGGCCCATCCTATGGCTACACCTTC
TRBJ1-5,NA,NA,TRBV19,CASSWPGLHQPQHF,TGTGCCAGTAGTTGGCCAGGTTTGCACCAGCCCCAGCATTTT
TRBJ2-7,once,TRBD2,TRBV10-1,CARPSGGSLPTYEQYF,TGCGCCAGACCTAGCGGGGGGTCGTTACCCACCTACGAGCAGTACTTC
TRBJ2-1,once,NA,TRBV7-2,CASSFRQAPYNEQFF,TGTGCCAGCAGCTTTCGACAGGCCCCCTACAATGAGCAGTTCTTC
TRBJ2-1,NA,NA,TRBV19,CASSRSGNSYNEQFF,TGTGCCAGTAGTAGGTCTGGTAATTCCTACAATGAGCAGTTCTTC
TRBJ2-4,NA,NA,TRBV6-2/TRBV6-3,CASSYPDREVNIQYF,TGTGCCAGCAGTTACCCCGACAGGGAGGTGAACATTCAGTACTTC
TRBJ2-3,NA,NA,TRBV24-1,CATSEGAGGTDTQYF,TGTGCCACCAGTGAGGGGGCGGGAGGCACAGATACGCAGTATTTT
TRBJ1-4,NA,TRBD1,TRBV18,CASSSGTGHEKLFF,TGTGCCAGCTCCTCCGGGACAGGGCACGAAAAACTGTTTTTT
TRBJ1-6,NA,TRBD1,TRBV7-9,CASSLAGQGNSPLHF,TGTGCCAGCAGCTTAGCGGGACAGGGGAATTCACCCCTCCACTTT
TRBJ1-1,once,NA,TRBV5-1,CASSFYLQGAATEAFF,TGCGCCAGCAGCTTTTATTTACAGGGCGCGGCCACTGAAGCTTTCTTT
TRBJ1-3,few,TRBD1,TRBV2,CASSGAQGTGNTIYF,TGTGCCAGCAGTGGGGCACAGGGGACGGGAAACACCATATATTTT
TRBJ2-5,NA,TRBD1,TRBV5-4,CASSAAPGTEQETQYF,TGTGCCAGCAGCGCCGCCCCCGGGACAGAACAAGAGACCCAGTACTTC
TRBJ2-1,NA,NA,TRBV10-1,CASSDTTPFQFF,TGCGCCAGCAGTGATACGACCCCCTTCCAGTTCTTC
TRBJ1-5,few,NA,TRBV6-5,CASSPGANQPQHF,TGTGCCAGCAGTCCCGGGGCTAATCAGCCCCAGCATTTT
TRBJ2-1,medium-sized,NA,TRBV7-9,CASSSQANEQFF,TGTGCCAGCAGCTCACAGGCTAATGAGCAGTTCTTC
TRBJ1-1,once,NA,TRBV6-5,CASSLDSYSTEAFF,TGTGCCAGCAGTTTGGATTCTTATAGCACTGAAGCTTTCTTT
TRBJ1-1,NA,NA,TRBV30,CAWKKGFSLDTEAFF,TGTGCCTGGAAGAAGGGTTTCTCGCTGGACACTGAAGCTTTCTTT
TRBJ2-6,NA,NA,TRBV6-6,CASKGVSGANVLTF,TGTGCCAGCAAAGGGGTCTCTGGGGCCAACGTCCTGACTTTC
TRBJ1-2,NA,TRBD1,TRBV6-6,CASSQTGPGHGYTF,TGTGCCAGCAGCCAGACAGGGCCGGGGCATGGCTACACCTTC
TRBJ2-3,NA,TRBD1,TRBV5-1,CASSFPRDPGGTQYF,TGCGCCAGCAGCTTCCCCCGGGACCCAGGGGGTACGCAGTATTTT
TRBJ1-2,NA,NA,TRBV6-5,CASSYSAGVNYGYTF,TGTGCCAGCAGTTACTCAGCAGGGGTTAACTATGGCTACACCTTC
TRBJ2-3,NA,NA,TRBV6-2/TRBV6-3,CASSPRVAPSEDF,TGTGCCAGCAGCCCCCGGGTAGCGCCATCCGAGGATTTT
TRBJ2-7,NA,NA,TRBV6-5,CASSISSYEQYF,TGTGCCAGCAGTATTAGCTCCTACGAGCAGTACTTC
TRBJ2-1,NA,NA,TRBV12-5,CASGFTVEQFF,TGTGCTAGTGGTTTTACAGTTGAGCAGTTCTTC
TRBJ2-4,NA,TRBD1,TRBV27,CASSLRQGLVDIQYF,TGTGCCAGCAGTTTAAGACAGGGTCTTGTAGACATTCAGTACTTC
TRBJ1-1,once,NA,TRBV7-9,CASSSTGPEAFF,TGTGCCAGCAGCTCAACGGGGCCTGAAGCTTTCTTT
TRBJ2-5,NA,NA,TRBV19,CASSTISVANQETQYF,TGTGCCAGTAGTACAATCTCGGTGGCTAACCAAGAGACCCAGTACTTC
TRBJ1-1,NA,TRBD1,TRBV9,CASSVGQGLNTEAFF,TGTGCCAGCAGCGTAGGACAGGGTTTGAACACTGAAGCTTTCTTT